This TCR beta chain comes out of a study of T cell responses to AZD1222 COVID-19 vaccine. Study-level background: Doses given second, at about 4 or about 12 weeks, were pooled.

Study-wide results and caveats: The donor cohort was predominantly white British with a female majority, and clonal diversity may have been underestimated.

A remark on this clone: Its antigen is not identified.

Germline lookup yields CDR1 SGHRS and CDR2 YFSETQ. V dropped 5 bases and J dropped 1 base, with 9 bases sitting between them. This CDR3 has 14 residues. The repertoire was sequenced with immunoSEQ multiplex PCR; TCRdb's copy has only in-frame clones and lacks some. The sample records 70,000 to 90,000 clones, roughly 88% being singletons. This rearrangement joins TRBV5-1 to TRBJ2-2; tentative D call: TRBD1 (6 bases). The sample consisted of peripheral blood, taken on day 0 of AZD1222 vaccination. This receptor was taken from an adult in good health. The CDR3 loop reads CASSRGQNTGELFF. DNA for the CDR3: TGCGCCAGCAGTAGGGGACAGAACACCGGGGAGCTGTTTTTT.